Presented here are 26 T cell receptor beta chains from one specimen sequenced in a study of CD8+CD57+ T cells in acquired aplastic anemia (dated by TCRdb to between 2017 and 2018). The data were produced on an Illumina HiSeq 2000. Genomic DNA served as template for TCR beta VDJ combination and CDR3 sequence profiling. TCRdb applied fastp at Q25 and MiXCR to the public reads, then kept only in-frame beta chains. CDR3 protein sequences are deduplicated, and each keeps its most common genes and DNA. Counted in this sample were about 210,000 distinct CDR3 sequences; 34% of them appeared once. 0.95% to 1.3% of the sample is in the top ten clones. The sample consisted of sorted CD4+, CD8+, or CD8+CD57+ T cells (not recorded which) from PBMCs. Receptor source: a human donor in good health, serving as a control.

The V gene is TRBV19, the J gene TRBJ2-6; 8 positions agree with TRBD1. Germline assignment: CDR1 LNHDA and CDR2 SQIVND (reference sequence). CDR3 length: 17 residues. The J segment lost 3 bases and the V segment lost 4 bases, leaving 8 bases of the junction unmatched. Here the CDR3 reads CASSTWTGRVGANVLTF. The CDR3 DNA sequence: TGTGCCAGTAGTACCTGGACAGGGCGAGTTGGGGCCAACGTCCTGACTTTC.

This clonotype was seen many times. The rearrangement links TRBV9 to TRBJ1-6, with D maybe TRBD1 (5 bases). V shed 0 bases and J shed 6 bases, with 10 bases lying between them. Germline CDR1 SGDLS, CDR2 YYNGEE. This CDR3 is 15 amino acids long. Written as DNA, the CDR3 is TGTGCCAGCAGCGTAGGTGGGGGGTCTAATTCACCCCTCCACTTT. It translates to CASSVGGGSNSPLHF.

The table lists this clonotype with many counts. This sequence joins TRBV2 and TRBJ2-5; 8 positions agree with TRBD2. The CDR3 has 13 residues. Trimming took 6 bases from V and 5 from J; bases not matched to a gene: 5. CDR1 SNHLY and CDR2 FYNNEI come from the germline V gene. The CDR3 coding sequence is TGTGCCAGCAGAACGGGCGGGAGGGAGACCCAGTACTTC. This codes for CASRTGGRETQYF.

A remark on this clonotype: Lacking the conserved final phenylalanine or tryptophan, this CDR3 likely reflects a read error. The chain has TRBV2 and TRBJ2-7, with 10 positions matching TRBD2. CDR1 and CDR2 from the germline V gene are SNHLY and FYNNEI. The CDR3 extends over 15 amino acids. J was trimmed by 2 bases and V by 7 bases; bases with no gene match: 8. DNA of the CDR3: TGTGCCAGCACTATCCTTAGCGGGGGGCCCTACGAGCAGTACCTC. Amino acid sequence: CASTILSGGPYEQYL.

The sample holds many counts of this clonotype. The V and J genes are TRBV6-5 and TRBJ2-7, with TRBD1 matching over 9 bases. Trimming took 3 bases from V and 2 from J; bases not matched to a gene: 11. Germline V gene sequence: CDR1 MNHEY, CDR2 SVGAGI. This CDR3 has 17 residues. CDR3 loop: CASSYTAPGTGPYEQYF. CDR3 DNA sequence: TGTGCCAGCAGTTATACCGCCCCCGGGACAGGGCCCTACGAGCAGTACTTC.

CDR3 bases: TGCGCCAGCAGCTTGGCCGATGGGGTTGGCGGCACAGATACGCAGTATTTT. Protein: CASSLADGVGGTDTQYF. The J gene is TRBJ2-3, the V gene TRBV5-1; D is ambiguous. Trimming left V 0 bases short and J 1 base short, with 15 bases between. Germline-derived CDR1 and CDR2 are SGHRS and YFSETQ. This CDR3 has 17 amino acids.

As for this clonotype: This sequence may be a read error, since a much larger clone differs from it by one base. The genes are TRBV20-1 and TRBJ1-6; TRBD1 matches at 9 bases. The trim removed 1 base at V and 10 bases at J, leaving 5 bases unmatched. CDR1 DFQATT and CDR2 SNEGSKA come from the germline V gene (reference sequence). The CDR3 runs to 14 residues. CDR3 sequence: CSARGQGGGSPLHF. The CDR3 DNA follows: TGCAGTGCTAGAGGACAGGGGGGTGGCTCACCCCTCCACTTT.

This chain joins TRBV5-6 and TRBJ1-4, with TRBD1 as a possible D gene (5 bases). V was cut by 2 bases and J by 6 bases, with 14 bases left in between. The CDR3 totals 15 residues. Per germline, CDR1 SGHDT and CDR2 YYEEEE. CDR3 bases: TGTGCCAGCAGCTTCTTGGGCGGGGCGGATGAAAAACTGTTTTTT. Residues: CASSFLGGADEKLFF.

The chain has TRBV6-1 and TRBJ1-2; D uncertain. Deletions cut 3 bases from V and 8 bases from J, with 7 bases between. The CDR3 runs to 11 residues. The germline gives CDR1 MNHNS, CDR2 SASEGT. The CDR3 loop is CASSDVDGYTF. The CDR3 DNA follows: TGTGCCAGCAGTGATGTGGACGGCTACACCTTC.

This clonotype came up a few times. The chain has TRBV27 and TRBJ1-2; 9 nucleotides line up with TRBD1. From germline, CDR1 is MNHEY and CDR2 SMNVEV (reference sequence). CDR3 size: 17 residues. V gave up 5 bases and J gave up 6 bases; unmatched junction bases: 16. The CDR3 sequence is CASSADRGNSWADGYTF. The CDR3 nucleotides read TGTGCCAGCAGTGCTGACAGGGGGAACTCCTGGGCCGATGGCTACACCTTC.

This clonotype turned up a few times. The rearrangement joins TRBV6-1 to TRBJ1-6, with 9 bases identical to TRBD1. The CDR3 extends over 13 amino acids. In germline, CDR1 is MNHNS, CDR2 SASEGT. V shed 6 bases, J shed 9 bases, and the junction held 3 bases outside the gene matches. The CDR3 region has the DNA TGTGCCAGCAGAAGACAGGGGGGTTCACCCCTCCACTTT. This codes for CASRRQGGSPLHF.

This clonotype was counted at least ten times. The gene calls are TRBV6-5 and TRBJ2-1; tentative D call: TRBD2 (5 bases). V was cut by 5 bases and J by 1 base, with 9 bases left in between. The germline gives CDR1 MNHEY, CDR2 SVGAGI. The CDR3 loop spans 14 amino acids. This chain's CDR3 is CASSNGNSYNEQFF. CDR3 DNA: TGTGCCAGCAGTAACGGGAATTCCTACAATGAGCAGTTCTTC.

The chain employs TRBV18 and TRBJ1-1, with D maybe TRBD1 (6 bases). CDR3 length equals 13 residues. V gave up 2 bases and J gave up 7 bases, with 11 bases separating them. Germline CDR1 KGHSH, CDR2 LQKENI. This CDR3 reads CASSPDRTSEAFF. Written as DNA, the CDR3 is TGTGCCAGCTCACCAGACAGGACAAGTGAAGCTTTCTTT.

This clonotype came up many times. The chain recombines TRBV29-1 with TRBJ2-3; D might be TRBD1 or TRBD2, each matching 6 bases. With 2 bases removed from V and 0 bases from J, the gap between germline ends came to 21 bases. The germline V gene encodes CDR1 SQVTM and CDR2 ANQGSEA. This CDR3 comprises 18 residues. The CDR3 DNA is TGCAGCGTTGAATCCCGTGGAGGGGGAAGGGGAAGCACAGATACGCAGTATTTT. It translates to CSVESRGGGRGSTDTQYF.

The J gene is TRBJ1-4, the V gene TRBV24-1; the D gene is possibly TRBD1 (6 bases). The CDR3 covers 18 residues. V was pared by 3 bases and J by 8 bases, with 24 bases between. The germline V gene encodes CDR1 KGHDR and CDR2 SFDVKD. The CDR3 DNA follows: TGTGCCACCAGTGATCCCTCGGCGGGGGGCGGACGCCAGGAAAAACTGTTTTTT. This gives the protein CATSDPSAGGGRQEKLFF.

This clonotype has a count of ten or more. The chain combines TRBV2 with TRBJ2-1; D gene ambiguous. This CDR3 is 11 amino acids long. CDR1 is SNHLY and CDR2 is FYNNEI in the germline V gene. V lost 8 bases, J lost 3 bases, and 5 bases lay in between. This chain's CDR3 is CASGYYNEQFF. For the CDR3, the DNA is TGTGCCAGCGGATACTACAATGAGCAGTTCTTC.

This chain uses TRBV30 with TRBJ1-4; the D is unclear. CDR1 GTSNPN and CDR2 SVGIG come from the germline V gene (reference sequence). The CDR3 contains 14 residues. V was cut by 2 bases and J by 1 base, with 8 bases left in between. The CDR3 DNA follows: TGTGCCTGGAGTATCGGAGGAACTAATGAAAAACTGTTTTTT. Translated: CAWSIGGTNEKLFF.

The genes are TRBV2 and TRBJ2-1; 10 bases line up with TRBD2. The CDR3 is 15 residues long. The germline V gene has CDR1 SNHLY and CDR2 FYNNEI. The V segment lost 10 bases and the J segment 4 bases; nucleotides outside the gene matches: 10. The CDR3 coding sequence is TGTGCCAACAGCACTAGCGGGGTTGGGTACAATGAGCAGTTCTTC. It specifies CANSTSGVGYNEQFF.

As regards this clonotype: Since a much larger clone is just one base distant, this may be a read error. J is TRBJ1-6 and V is TRBV4-1; 9 bases match TRBD1. Per germline, CDR1 MGHRA and CDR2 YSYEKL. Losses at the gene ends were 1 base for V and 7 bases for J; bases not matched to a gene: 5. The CDR3 consists of 16 residues. CDR3 sequence (DNA): TGCGCCAGCAGCCAAGGACAGGGGGGCAACAATTCACCCCTCCACTTT. Its protein is CASSQGQGGNNSPLHF.

J is TRBJ1-2 and V is TRBV10-3, with 8 bases lining up with TRBD1. The CDR3 totals 16 residues. Germline lookup yields CDR1 ENHRY and CDR2 SYGVKD. V trimming: 0 bases; J trimming: 2 bases; junction bases outside the gene matches: 5. The CDR3 DNA sequence: TGTGCCATCAGTGAGTCTGGGTACAGGGGGAACTATGGCTACACCTTC. It yields the protein CAISESGYRGNYGYTF.

This clonotype was counted at least ten times. The gene calls are TRBV29-1 and TRBJ1-2, with no clear D. Germline V lookup: CDR1 SQVTM, CDR2 ANQGSEA. The CDR3 is 14 amino acids. Deletions cut 2 bases from V and 4 bases from J, with 14 bases between. The chain's CDR3 is CSVERGQSLYGYTF. The DNA of the CDR3 is TGCAGCGTTGAAAGAGGGCAGTCCCTCTATGGCTACACCTTC.

This clonotype occurred many times. The chain employs TRBV7-9 and TRBJ1-2; weak D call: TRBD1 (6 bases). Germline assignment: CDR1 SEHNR and CDR2 FQNEAQ (reference sequence). The CDR3 extends over 15 amino acids. V was trimmed by 5 bases and J by 7 bases, leaving 20 bases between them. Written as DNA, the CDR3 is TGTGCCAGCAGCCCGGACCTCGACAGGCCCGGTGGCTACACCTTC. Translation gives CASSPDLDRPGGYTF. Supplemented by reference TRBV7-9 and TRBJ1-2, the full variable domain reads DTGVSQNPRHKITKRGQNVTFRCDPISEHNRLYWYRQTLGQGPEFLTYFQNEAQLEKSRLLSDRFSAERPKGSFSTLEIQRTEQGDSAMYLCASSPDLDRPGGYTFGSGTRLTVV.

This clonotype was detected a few times. The genes are TRBV27 and TRBJ2-7; 9 bases map to TRBD2. Germline CDR1 reads MNHEY; CDR2 reads SMNVEV (reference sequence). J was trimmed by 1 base and V by 0 bases; bases with no gene match: 10. The CDR3 runs to 18 residues. The CDR3 DNA reads as TGTGCCAGCAGTTTATCGGTCCCCCTTAGCGGGAGTTCCTACGAGCAGTACTTC. It specifies CASSLSVPLSGSSYEQYF.

Details on this clonotype: Given a much more abundant clone one base away, this may be a read error. The chain combines TRBV11-1 with TRBJ1-2; 10 bases map to TRBD1. Germline V CDR1 and CDR2: SGHAT, FQDESV (reference sequence). This CDR3 contains 17 residues. The CDR3, as DNA: TGTGCCAGCAGCTTAGCCGGTAGACAGGGGGCTTCCTATGGCTACATCTTC. This sequence encodes CASSLAGRQGASYGYIF.

This clonotype has only a few counts. The chain couples TRBV12-3 or TRBV12-4 to TRBJ2-5, with 7 bases aligning to TRBD1. The CDR3 is 13 residues long. Trimming at V came to 6 bases and at J to 2 bases, leaving 3 bases not matched to a gene. CDR3 protein: CASRQTGQETQYF. The CDR3 DNA sequence: TGTGCCAGCAGGCAGACAGGGCAAGAGACCCAGTACTTC.

This clonotype was counted ten times or more. This chain links TRBV7-9 with TRBJ1-6; D ambiguous. CDR3 length equals 14 residues. The ends were cut back, 3 bases at V and 2 bases at J, with 5 bases in the middle. From germline, CDR1 is SEHNR and CDR2 FQNEAQ (reference sequence). Here the CDR3 DNA reads TGTGCCAGCAGCTTTAACCCCTATAATTCACCCCTCCACTTT. The encoded protein is CASSFNPYNSPLHF.